These 30 T cell receptor beta chains originate from one sample sequenced in a study of regulatory T cells in long-lasting Graves disease (dated by TCRdb to the early 2020s). The label giving this sample's time point can be read as: persistent/refractory GD, antithyroid drugs over 5 years with positive TRAb. RNA was extracted from PBMCs in TRIzol for both TCR sequencing and RNA sequencing. The library was obtained by multiplex PCR. The instrument was an Illumina HiSeq 4000. CDR3 regions were amplified by Arm-PCR with iRepertoire HTBI primers to construct TCR beta libraries. TCRdb reran the public reads through fastp at Q25 and MiXCR, keeping productive beta chains. Rows are unified per CDR3 protein, each entry keeping the most common DNA and genes. For this sample the table gives about 290,000 distinct CDR3 sequences, of which 20% to 25% were detected only once. About 61% of the sample rests with the top ten.

Here the sequenced sample was peripheral blood mononuclear cells (PBMCs), taken when the disease was refractory, from a patient treated with antithyroid drugs. The receptors stem from a female donor with Graves disease.

The V gene is TRBV20-1, the J gene TRBJ2-7; 12 bases match TRBD1. The CDR3 covers 12 residues. V trimming: 6 bases; J trimming: 5 bases; junction bases outside the gene matches: 2. Looked up from germline, CDR1 is DFQATT and CDR2 is SNEGSKA (reference sequence). The CDR3 DNA follows: TGCAGTGCCCGGGACAGGGGGCACGAGCAGTACTTC. It translates to CSARDRGHEQYF.

This clonotype has ten or more counts. The chain uses TRBV10-3 and TRBJ2-7, with D unclear. Germline V gene data show CDR1 as ENHRY and CDR2 as SYGVKD. This CDR3 spans 15 amino acids. Trimming took off 0 bases at V and 6 bases at J, with 15 bases between the two ends. Here the CDR3 reads CAISESVVGVLEQYF. The CDR3 DNA reads TGTGCCATCAGTGAGTCAGTTGTTGGGGTCCTCGAGCAGTACTTC.

This clonotype was detected ten times or more. The rearrangement links TRBV20-1 to TRBJ2-7; the match to TRBD1 covers 7 bases. V gave up 3 bases and J gave up 2 bases; unmatched junction bases: 4. Germline V CDR1 and CDR2: DFQATT, SNEGSKA (reference sequence). The CDR3 length is 13 residues. CDR3: CSARGQPTYEQYF. In nucleotides, the CDR3 is TGCAGTGCTAGGGGACAGCCTACCTACGAGCAGTACTTC.

CDR3 coding DNA: TGTGCCAGCAGCCCAGCGGGGCACCGGCAGCTGTTTTTT. Translating it yields CASSPAGHRQLFF. The chain employs TRBV7-2 and TRBJ2-2, with 7 bases fitting TRBD2. CDR3 length: 13 residues. CDR1 is SGHTA and CDR2 is FQGNSA in the germline V gene. The trim removed 5 bases at V and 12 bases at J, leaving 9 bases unmatched.

This clonotype was recorded many times. The chain joins TRBV6-1 to TRBJ1-1; D possibly corresponds to TRBD1 (5 bases). CDR1 and CDR2 (germline): MNHNS, SASEGT. The V and J ends lost 8 bases and 1 base respectively, with 14 bases between them. This CDR3 spans 14 amino acids. Here the CDR3 DNA reads TGTGCCAGCTTTATGGGGGGGGGGAACACTGAAGCTTTCTTT. As protein: CASFMGGGNTEAFF.

CDR3: CAWSTGTGPNQPQHF. DNA of the CDR3: TGTGCCTGGAGTACCGGGACAGGGCCTAATCAGCCCCAGCATTTT. The chain joins TRBV30 to TRBJ1-5; 9 positions match TRBD1. The length of the CDR3 is 15 residues. Germline CDR1 reads GTSNPN; CDR2 reads SVGIG (reference sequence). Trimming cost V 2 bases and J 4 bases; bases outside gene matches: 6.

This clonotype has a handful of counts. The chain uses TRBV29-1 and TRBJ1-1; D is undetermined. The ends were cut back, 4 bases at V and 11 bases at J, with 14 bases in the middle. The CDR3 spans 11 residues. Germline V gives CDR1 SQVTM, CDR2 ANQGSEA. The CDR3 sequence is CSVVVWFGAFF. The CDR3 coding sequence is TGCAGCGTTGTTGTTTGGTTTGGCGCTTTCTTT.

This clonotype was seen at least ten times. This CDR3 is CASSPNYKQWDGYTF. For the CDR3, the DNA is TGTGCCAGCAGCCCGAACTACAAACAGTGGGATGGCTACACCTTC. The chain carries TRBV28 and TRBJ1-2, with no clear D. CDR3 length equals 15 residues. Trimming took 6 bases from V and 6 from J, leaving 20 bases between them. Per the germline V gene, CDR1 is MDHEN and CDR2 is SYDVKM.

This clonotype showed up many times. The chain joins TRBV19 to TRBJ1-5, with 10 bases that match TRBD1. The CDR3 has 15 residues. Trimming at V came to 9 bases and at J to 6 bases, leaving 11 bases not matched to a gene. The germline CDR1 and CDR2 sequences are LNHDA and SQIVND (reference sequence). The CDR3 region is CASRATGGMGQPQHF. The CDR3 nucleotides read TGTGCCAGCAGAGCGACAGGGGGCATGGGTCAGCCCCAGCATTTT. The entire variable domain, with the rest obtained from reference TRBV19 and TRBJ1-5, is as follows: DGGITQSPKYLFRKEGQNVTLSCEQNLNHDAMYWYRQDPGQGLRLIYYSQIVNDFQKGDIAEGYSVSREKKESFPLTVTSAQKNPTAFYLCASRATGGMGQPQHFGDGTRLSIL.

The DNA for the CDR3 is TGTGCCAGCTCACCTCCTAGATCAGGGGTTGGGACTGAAGCTTTCTTT. The encoded protein is CASSPPRSGVGTEAFF. The V gene is TRBV18, the J gene TRBJ1-1; possible D gene TRBD1, 6 bases. Trimming cost V 3 bases and J 5 bases, with 19 bases left between them. The CDR3 covers 16 residues. Germline values: CDR1 KGHSH, CDR2 LQKENI.

The sample holds many counts of this clonotype. This chain connects TRBV28 to TRBJ1-5; no firm D call. Trimming took off 2 bases at V and 0 bases at J, with 8 bases between the two ends. The CDR3 runs to 15 residues. In germline, CDR1 is MDHEN, CDR2 SYDVKM. CDR3 nucleotide sequence: TGTGCCAGCAGTTTACCTGGGAATAGCAATCAGCCCCAGCATTTT. Translated: CASSLPGNSNQPQHF.

This clonotype was found many times. This sequence joins TRBV30 and TRBJ1-2; 8 nucleotides match TRBD1. CDR1 is GTSNPN, CDR2 SVGIG, per germline (reference sequence). The CDR3 has 14 amino acids. The J segment lost 5 bases and the V segment lost 4 bases, leaving 9 bases of the junction unmatched. The CDR3 protein is CAWKRGQETYGYTF. The CDR3, as DNA: TGTGCCTGGAAACGGGGACAGGAAACTTATGGCTACACCTTC.

This clonotype was observed a handful of times. This sequence joins TRBV15 and TRBJ1-2, with D unclear. Per germline, CDR1 LNHNV and CDR2 YYDKDF (reference sequence). The V end was cut by 0 bases, the J end by 1 base, with 12 bases between. The CDR3 consists of 16 residues. This CDR3 is CATSRDNPTNNYGYTF. The CDR3 DNA follows: TGTGCCACCAGCAGAGATAACCCAACCAATAACTATGGCTACACCTTC.

This clonotype occurred many times. This chain uses TRBV28 with TRBJ1-5, with D possibly TRBD1 on 5 matching bases. Germline-derived CDR1 and CDR2 are MDHEN and SYDVKM. The CDR3 is made up of 13 amino acids. Trimming cost V 7 bases and J 6 bases, with 13 bases left between them. The CDR3 DNA reads as TGTGCCAGCACCCTGGGGGGGTCTCAGCCCCAGCATTTT. Its protein is CASTLGGSQPQHF.

This chain uses TRBV7-2 with TRBJ2-1; 9 nucleotides agree with TRBD1. The germline gives CDR1 SGHTA, CDR2 FQGNSA. J gave up 2 bases and V 3 bases, and 2 bases lay outside the gene matches. The CDR3 covers 15 residues. In DNA, the CDR3 is TGTGCCAGCAGCTTGGGACAGGGCCCCTACAATGAGCAGTTCTTC. Translating it yields CASSLGQGPYNEQFF.

This clonotype was seen many times. This sequence joins TRBV6-1 and TRBJ2-7; D might be TRBD2 (6 bases). V lost 1 base, J lost 3 bases, and 16 bases lay in between. There are 16 residues in the CDR3. Germline CDR1 is MNHNS and CDR2 is SASEGT. CDR3 nucleotides: TGTGCCAGCAGTGAAGAAGAAACTAGCCGTTTCTACGAGCAGTACTTC. Protein product: CASSEEETSRFYEQYF.

J is TRBJ2-7 and V is TRBV7-9; D is possibly TRBD1 or TRBD2 (5 bases each). Trimming left V 3 bases short and J 3 bases short, with 15 bases between. This CDR3 has 15 residues. Per the germline V gene, CDR1 is SEHNR and CDR2 is FQNEAQ (reference sequence). The CDR3 DNA is TGTGCCAGCAGCTTCGTACCGACAGAGGGCTACGAGCAGTACTTC. It encodes CASSFVPTEGYEQYF.

This chain joins TRBV7-9 and TRBJ2-5, with 7 bases matching TRBD1. V shed 3 bases and J 3 bases; nucleotides not matched to a gene: 4. This CDR3 contains 14 residues. Germline loops: CDR1 SEHNR, CDR2 FQNEAQ (reference sequence). The CDR3 loop is CASSFGTAKETQYF. CDR3 bases: TGTGCCAGCAGCTTCGGGACAGCAAAAGAGACCCAGTACTTC.

A few counts support this clonotype. The genes are TRBV28 and TRBJ2-6; 7 bases map to TRBD1. With V trimmed by 7 bases and J by 0 bases, 9 bases remained unmatched. The germline V gene has CDR1 MDHEN and CDR2 SYDVKM. CDR3 length equals 17 residues. The DNA of the CDR3 is TGTGCCAGCACCAGACAGGGCCCTCTCTCTGGGGCCAACGTCCTGACTTTC. The encoded protein is CASTRQGPLSGANVLTF.

This clonotype has only a few counts. The V gene is TRBV20-1, the J gene TRBJ1-1; the D gene is possibly TRBD1 (5 bases). The CDR3 sequence is 13 residues long. Germline V gives CDR1 DFQATT, CDR2 SNEGSKA (reference sequence). Trimming stripped 1 base from V and 5 bases from J, with 11 bases between. In DNA form, the CDR3 reads TGCAGTGCTAGAGGGGCAGGGCGAACTGAAGCTTTCTTT. The encoded protein is CSARGAGRTEAFF.

There are many counts of this clonotype. The CDR3 region is CAWSSSKNYGYTF. The CDR3 coding sequence is TGTGCCTGGAGTTCTTCAAAAAACTATGGCTACACCTTC. The V call is TRBV30, the J call TRBJ1-2; D is uncertain. Between the trimmed V and J ends, which lost 2 bases and 2 bases, there was a span of 9 bases. CDR3 length: 13 residues. Germline V gives CDR1 GTSNPN, CDR2 SVGIG (reference sequence).

The chain has TRBV3-1 and TRBJ2-7; 7 bases align to TRBD1. Trimming at V came to 3 bases and at J to 3 bases, leaving 14 bases not matched to a gene. This CDR3 spans 17 amino acids. Germline V gene data show CDR1 as LGHDT and CDR2 as YNNKEL (reference sequence). DNA for the CDR3: TGTGCCAGCAGCCAGATAATGGACAGGAATAACGGCTACGAGCAGTACTTC. Protein: CASSQIMDRNNGYEQYF.

Concerning this clonotype itself: A junction boundary mismatches the germline segment, possibly from a read error. The gene calls are TRBV11-2 and TRBJ1-1, with 10 bases identical to TRBD1. The CDR3 covers 16 residues. Germline values: CDR1 SGHAT, CDR2 FQNNGV. The CDR3 region has the DNA TGCGCCAGCAGCCAAGACCGACAGGGGGCATACACTGAAGCTTTCTTT. Translated, it gives CASSQDRQGAYTEAFF.

This clonotype has at least ten counts. CDR3 bases: TGTGCCAGCAGCTCCCAAGCCGGGGGGACCCAGTACTTC. Protein product: CASSSQAGGTQYF. The chain is built from TRBV7-3 and TRBJ2-5, with D possibly matching TRBD2 (6 bases). V lost 4 bases and J lost 7, with 13 bases in between. CDR3 length equals 13 residues. CDR1 and CDR2 from the germline V gene are SGHTA and FQGTGA.

This chain uses TRBV7-9 with TRBJ2-7, with 11 bases aligning to TRBD1. The V gene end was trimmed by 6 bases and the J gene end by 7 bases; junction bases not matched to a gene: 8. Germline loops: CDR1 SEHNR, CDR2 FQNEAQ (reference sequence). This CDR3 region has 14 residues. The CDR3 nucleotides read TGTGCCAGCAGGCCCGGGACAGGGGGTGGGGAGCAGTACTTC. It is translated as CASRPGTGGGEQYF.

J is TRBJ1-6 and V is TRBV6-2 or TRBV6-3; D gene ambiguous. Trimming left V 5 bases short and J 10 bases short, with 12 bases between. Germline-derived CDR1 and CDR2 are MNHEY and SVGEGT. The CDR3 extends over 13 amino acids. The CDR3: CASSRTWESPLHF. The CDR3 DNA follows: TGTGCCAGCAGTCGGACGTGGGAGTCACCCCTCCACTTT.

With regard to this clonotype: A much larger clone differs from this one at a single base, so this may be a read error. The rearrangement joins TRBV29-1 to TRBJ2-7, with 10 nucleotides matching TRBD1. Looked up from germline, CDR1 is SQVTM and CDR2 is ANQGSEA. The CDR3 is 12 residues long. The CDR3 nucleotides are TGCAGCGTTGAGGGGACAGGGGACGAGCAGTGCTTC. It specifies CSVEGTGDEQCF.

This clonotype was seen a handful of times. The V call is TRBV18, the J call TRBJ1-1, with D possibly being TRBD1 (5 bases). This CDR3 contains 11 residues. Trimming cost V 6 bases and J 7 bases, with 9 bases left between them. Germline V gene lookup returns CDR1 KGHSH and CDR2 LQKENI. The CDR3 sequence: CASSLDIEAFF. CDR3 nucleotide sequence: TGTGCCAGCTCGCTGGACATTGAAGCTTTCTTT.

The chain combines TRBV7-9 with TRBJ2-7; D perhaps matches TRBD1 (6 bases). The CDR3 runs to 14 residues. Between the trimmed V and J ends, which lost 0 bases and 5 bases, there was a span of 11 bases. CDR1 is SEHNR and CDR2 is FQNEAQ in the germline V gene (reference sequence). This chain's CDR3 is CASSLAPGVHEQYF. Here the CDR3 DNA reads TGTGCCAGCAGCTTAGCCCCAGGGGTCCACGAGCAGTACTTC.

This clonotype was seen a handful of times. The chain links TRBV4-1 to TRBJ1-5; perhaps TRBD1 as D (5 bases). The CDR3 spans 15 residues. With 0 bases removed from V and 3 bases from J, the gap between germline ends came to 9 bases. CDR1 is MGHRA and CDR2 is YSYEKL in the germline V gene. CDR3 region: CASSQEQVDNQPQHF. CDR3 nucleotide sequence: TGCGCCAGCAGCCAAGAACAGGTAGACAATCAGCCCCAGCATTTT.